This T cell receptor beta chain was obtained from a study of T-cell memory formation after mild COVID-19. On the study more broadly: Largely, TCR clusters stayed within a single donor. Study-wide points: Among clones contracting day 15 to 85, CD4/CD8 was balanced, whereas later expanders leaned CD4+.

Researchers used 5'RACE with constant-segment primers to make TCR alpha and TCR beta cDNA libraries that carry sample barcodes and UMIs. TCRdb itself ran the 5' RACE reads through MiXCR, one entry per CDR3 protein. The sample records under 70,000 distinct CDR3 sequences, about 10% being singletons. V was cut by 5 bases and J by 1 base, with 12 bases left in between. The CDR3 contains 15 residues. Germline V gene sequence: CDR1 MNHEY, CDR2 SVGAGI. There are many counts of this clonotype. Antigen specificity is unknown. V gene TRBV6-5 combines with J gene TRBJ2-1, with D possibly being TRBD2 (6 bases). Sequenced material: PBMCs or a T cell subset sorted from them (not recorded which). This clonotype was sampled from a man between 18 and 29 years old who had mild COVID-19 (a few samples of this study predate the infection). Cell type and time point are not known. This CDR3 reads CASSARDGSYNEQFF. Written as DNA, the CDR3 is TGTGCCAGCAGTGCGCGGGACGGATCCTACAATGAGCAGTTCTTC.